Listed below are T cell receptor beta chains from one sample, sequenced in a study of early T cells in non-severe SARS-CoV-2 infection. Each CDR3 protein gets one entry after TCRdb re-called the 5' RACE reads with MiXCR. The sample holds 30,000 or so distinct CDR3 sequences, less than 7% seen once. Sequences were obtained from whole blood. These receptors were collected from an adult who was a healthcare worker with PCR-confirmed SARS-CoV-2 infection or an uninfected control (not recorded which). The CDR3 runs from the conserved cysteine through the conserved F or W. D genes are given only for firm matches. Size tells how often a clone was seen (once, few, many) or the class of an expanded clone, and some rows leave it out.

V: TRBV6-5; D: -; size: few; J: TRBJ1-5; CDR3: CASSYTGNQPQHF; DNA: TGTGCCAGCAGTTACACAGGCAATCAGCCCCAGCATTTT
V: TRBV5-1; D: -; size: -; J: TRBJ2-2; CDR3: CASSFDASNTGELFF; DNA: TGCGCCAGCAGCTTTGACGCCTCGAACACCGGGGAGCTGTTTTTT
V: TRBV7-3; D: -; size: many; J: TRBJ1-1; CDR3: CASSLSFLSTEAFF; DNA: TGTGCCAGCAGCTTATCCTTCTTGAGCACTGAAGCTTTCTTT
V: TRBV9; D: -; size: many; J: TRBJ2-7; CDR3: CASSESPTAYEQYF; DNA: TGTGCCAGCAGCGAGTCGCCTACGGCGTACGAGCAGTACTTC
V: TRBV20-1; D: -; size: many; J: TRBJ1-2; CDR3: CSARQGASYGYTF; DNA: TGCAGTGCTAGACAGGGAGCCTCCTATGGCTACACCTTC
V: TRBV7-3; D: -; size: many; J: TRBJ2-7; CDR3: CASSRTGGSEQYF; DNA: TGTGCCAGCAGCAGGACGGGCGGCTCCGAGCAGTACTTC
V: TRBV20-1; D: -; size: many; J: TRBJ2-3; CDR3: CSADHTDTQYF; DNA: TGCAGTGCTGATCACACAGATACGCAGTATTTT
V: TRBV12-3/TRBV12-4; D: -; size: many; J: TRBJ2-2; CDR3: CASSFQGWNTGELFF; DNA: TGTGCCAGCAGTTTCCAGGGGTGGAACACCGGGGAGCTGTTTTTT
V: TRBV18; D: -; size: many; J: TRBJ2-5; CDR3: CASSPPSQGGETQYF; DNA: TGTGCCAGCTCACCACCGTCGCAGGGGGGAGAGACCCAGTACTTC
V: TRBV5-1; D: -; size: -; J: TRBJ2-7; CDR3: CASSPGHIGSYEQCF; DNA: TGCGCCAGCAGCCCAGGACACATAGGCTCCTACGAGCAGTGCTTC
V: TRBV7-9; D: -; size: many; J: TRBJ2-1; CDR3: CASGDSGWQFF; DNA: TGTGCCAGCGGCGACTCAGGGTGGCAGTTCTTC
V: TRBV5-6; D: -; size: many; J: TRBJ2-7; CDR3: CASSRRAGLREQYF; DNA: TGTGCCAGCAGCCGGCGGGCAGGGTTGAGGGAGCAGTACTTC
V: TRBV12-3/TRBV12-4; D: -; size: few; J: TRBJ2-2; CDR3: CASRPLGANPGELFF; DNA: TGTGCCAGCAGGCCCCTCGGGGCCAATCCCGGGGAGCTGTTTTTT
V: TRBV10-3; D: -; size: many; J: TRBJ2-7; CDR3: CAISESLQASHEQYF; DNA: TGTGCCATCAGTGAGTCCCTACAGGCGAGCCACGAGCAGTACTTC
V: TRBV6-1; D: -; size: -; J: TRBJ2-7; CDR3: CASSEVVIGEQYF; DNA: TGTGCCAGCAGTGAAGTTGTGATAGGGGAGCAGTACTTC
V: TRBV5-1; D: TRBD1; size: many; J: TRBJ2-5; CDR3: CASRWTDRGQETQYF; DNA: TGCGCCAGCAGGTGGACGGACAGGGGGCAAGAGACCCAGTACTTC
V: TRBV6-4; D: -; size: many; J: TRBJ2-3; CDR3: CASSDWPPGEQYF; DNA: TGTGCCAGCAGTGATTGGCCGCCGGGGGAGCAGTATTTT
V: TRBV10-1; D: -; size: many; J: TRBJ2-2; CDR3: CASSRDVANTGELFF; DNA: TGCGCCAGCAGTAGGGACGTCGCGAACACCGGGGAGCTGTTTTTT
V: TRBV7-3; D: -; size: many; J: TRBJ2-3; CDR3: CASRFNYNTDTQYF; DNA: TGTGCCAGCAGGTTCAACTACAACACAGATACGCAGTATTTT
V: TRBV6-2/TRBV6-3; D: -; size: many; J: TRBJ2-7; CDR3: CASSSAGAGAEQYF; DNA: TGTGCCAGCAGTTCCGCAGGGGCAGGGGCCGAGCAGTACTTC
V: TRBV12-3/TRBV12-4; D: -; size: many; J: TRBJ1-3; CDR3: CASRGRRRNTIYF; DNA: TGTGCCAGCAGAGGGAGAAGGCGAAACACCATATATTTT
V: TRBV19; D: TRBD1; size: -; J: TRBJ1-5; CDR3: CASNQDRYGNQPQHF; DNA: TGTGCCAGCAATCAGGACAGGTATGGCAATCAGCCCCAGCATTTT
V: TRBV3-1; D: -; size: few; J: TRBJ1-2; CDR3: CASSQGGTKYGYTF; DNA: TGTGCCAGCAGCCAAGGAGGGACAAAGTATGGCTACACCTTC
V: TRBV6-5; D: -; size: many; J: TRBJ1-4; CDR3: CASSSKSGPPRNEKLFF; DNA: TGTGCCAGCAGTTCCAAATCCGGACCCCCGCGCAATGAAAAACTGTTTTTT
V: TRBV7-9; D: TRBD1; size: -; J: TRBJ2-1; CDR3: CASSFGQGNSYEQFF; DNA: TGTGCCAGCAGCTTCGGACAGGGGAACAGTTATGAGCAGTTCTTC
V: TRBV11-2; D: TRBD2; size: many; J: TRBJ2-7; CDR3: CASSPLAETPYEQYF; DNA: TGTGCCAGCAGCCCACTAGCGGAGACCCCCTACGAGCAGTACTTC
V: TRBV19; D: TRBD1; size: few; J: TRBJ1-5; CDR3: CASTKNRDRSNQPQHF; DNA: TGTGCCAGTACTAAAAACCGGGACAGAAGCAATCAGCCCCAGCATTTT
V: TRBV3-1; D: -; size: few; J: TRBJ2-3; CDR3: CASEGPSTDTQYF; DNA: TGTGCCAGCGAAGGGCCTAGCACAGATACGCAGTATTTT
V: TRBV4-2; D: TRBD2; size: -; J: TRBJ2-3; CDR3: CASSQEQGLAFTDTQYF; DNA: TGTGCCAGCAGCCAAGAGCAGGGACTAGCGTTCACAGATACGCAGTATTTT
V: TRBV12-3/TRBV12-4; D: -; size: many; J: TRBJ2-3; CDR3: CASSLAQGSTDTQYF; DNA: TGTGCCAGCAGTTTAGCGCAGGGAAGCACAGATACGCAGTATTTT
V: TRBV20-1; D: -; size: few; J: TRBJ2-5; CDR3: CSARKRTLKETQYF; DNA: TGCAGTGCTAGAAAAAGAACCCTCAAGGAGACCCAGTACTTC
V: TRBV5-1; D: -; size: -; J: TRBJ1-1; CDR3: CASSFGERNTEVFF; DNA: TGCGCCAGCAGCTTTGGGGAACGAAACACTGAAGTTTTCTTT
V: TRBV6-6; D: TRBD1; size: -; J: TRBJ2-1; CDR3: CASRTDRDIYNEQFF; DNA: TGTGCCAGCAGGACCGACAGGGACATCTACAATGAGCAGTTCTTC
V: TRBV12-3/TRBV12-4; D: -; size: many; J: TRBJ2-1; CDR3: CASKAIYNEQFF; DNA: TGTGCCAGCAAGGCCATCTACAATGAGCAGTTCTTC
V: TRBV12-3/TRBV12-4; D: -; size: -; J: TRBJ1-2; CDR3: CASSLDRNPYGYTF; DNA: TGTGCCAGCAGTTTAGACAGAAACCCTTATGGCTACACCTTC
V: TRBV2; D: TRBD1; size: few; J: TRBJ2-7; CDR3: CASSGDRAREQYF; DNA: TGTGCCAGCAGTGGGGACAGGGCCCGAGAGCAGTACTTC
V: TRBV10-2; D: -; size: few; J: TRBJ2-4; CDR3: CASSNGLAKNIQYF; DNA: TGCGCCAGCAGCAACGGCCTGGCCAAAAACATTCAGTACTTC
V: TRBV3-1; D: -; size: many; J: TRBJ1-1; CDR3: CASSPRRVGGEAFF; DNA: TGTGCCAGCAGCCCCCGCAGGGTCGGTGGTGAAGCTTTCTTT
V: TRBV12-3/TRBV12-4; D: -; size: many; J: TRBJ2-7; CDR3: CASSLETHEQYF; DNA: TGTGCCAGCAGTTTGGAAACCCACGAGCAGTACTTC
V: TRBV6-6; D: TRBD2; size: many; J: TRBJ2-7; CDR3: CASSYPSGSIGSYEQYF; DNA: TGTGCCAGCAGTTACCCTAGCGGGAGTATCGGGTCCTACGAGCAGTACTTC
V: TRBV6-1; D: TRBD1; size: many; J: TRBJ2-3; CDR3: CASSAGQGALTDTQYF; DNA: TGTGCCAGCAGTGCGGGACAGGGGGCTCTCACAGATACGCAGTATTTT
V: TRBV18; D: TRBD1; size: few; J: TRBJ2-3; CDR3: CASSPRTGSTDTQYF; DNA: TGTGCCAGCTCACCACGGACAGGGAGCACAGATACGCAGTATTTT
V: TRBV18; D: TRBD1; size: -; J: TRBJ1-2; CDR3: CASSPGQGADNGYTF; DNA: TGTGCCAGCTCACCGGGACAGGGGGCTGACAATGGCTACACCTTC
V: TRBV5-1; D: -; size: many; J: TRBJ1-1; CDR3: CASSLGMWWARDTEAFF; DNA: TGCGCCAGCAGCTTGGGTATGTGGTGGGCAAGGGACACTGAAGCTTTCTTT
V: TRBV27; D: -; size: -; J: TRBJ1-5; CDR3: CASSLSVNQPQHF; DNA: TGTGCCAGCAGTTTATCGGTAAACCAGCCCCAGCATTTT
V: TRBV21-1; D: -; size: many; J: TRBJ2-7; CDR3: CASSKTGQIYEQYF; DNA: TGTGCCAGCAGCAAAACCGGACAGATCTACGAGCAGTACTTC
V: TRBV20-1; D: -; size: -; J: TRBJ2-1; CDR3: CSARPIYNEQFF; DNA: TGCAGTGCTAGACCCATCTACAATGAGCAGTTCTTC
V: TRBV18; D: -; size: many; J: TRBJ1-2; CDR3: CASSPRGNNYGYTF; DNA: TGTGCCAGCTCACCACGTGGGAACAACTATGGCTACACCTTC
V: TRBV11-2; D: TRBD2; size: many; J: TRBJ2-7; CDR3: CASSSTSGRSGEQYF; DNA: TGTGCCAGCAGCTCGACTAGCGGGAGATCGGGGGAGCAGTACTTC
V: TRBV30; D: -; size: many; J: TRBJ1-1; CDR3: CAWSVRAWTEAFF; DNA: TGTGCCTGGAGCGTTCGGGCTTGGACTGAAGCTTTCTTT